Sequencing of this T cell receptor (beta chain) was carried out in a study of blood T cell repertoires in COVID-19. Study-wide context: Donors in the United States, Italy and Spain gave samples during acute or convalescent COVID-19.

Only in-frame clones appear in the TCRdb table, and some are missing; sequencing was by immunoSEQ multiplex PCR. The table lists tens of thousands of clones, 65% to 85% of them singletons, with about 8.8% in the top ten. This TCR came from an elderly man with COVID-19, enrolled during active disease. The sequencing input was peripheral blood.

The CDR3 bases are TGTGCCAGCAGCTATTCCCCGACAGGAAGCAATCAGCCCCAGCATTTT. Translation gives CASSYSPTGSNQPQHF. This chain connects TRBV7-8 to TRBJ1-5, with a weak D call TRBD1 (6 bases). Germline V gives CDR1 SGHVS, CDR2 FQNEAQ. CDR3 length: 16 residues. Trimming stripped 4 bases from V and 1 base from J, with 14 bases between.